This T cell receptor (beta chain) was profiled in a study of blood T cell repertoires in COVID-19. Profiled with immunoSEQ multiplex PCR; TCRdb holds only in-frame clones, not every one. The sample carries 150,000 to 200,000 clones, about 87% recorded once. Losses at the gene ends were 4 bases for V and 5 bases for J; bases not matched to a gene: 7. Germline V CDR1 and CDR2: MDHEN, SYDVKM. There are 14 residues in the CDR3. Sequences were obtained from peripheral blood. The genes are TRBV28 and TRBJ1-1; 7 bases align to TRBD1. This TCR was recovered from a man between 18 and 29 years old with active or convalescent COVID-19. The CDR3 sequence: CASSSYRGSTEAFF. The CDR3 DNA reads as TGTGCCAGCAGTTCCTACAGGGGTAGTACTGAAGCTTTCTTT.